Below, 31 T cell receptor beta chains from the same sample are listed, as sequenced in a study of blood T cell repertoires in COVID-19. Sequencing used immunoSEQ multiplex PCR; TCRdb keeps in-frame clones, though not all of them. Of approximately 280,000 clones in the sample, 85% were seen once. Source material: PBMCs or T cells enriched from blood (not recorded which). The receptor source for this set is a woman in her forties or fifties who had recovered from COVID-19.

The chain couples TRBV7-2 to TRBJ1-1; unclear D gene. The CDR3 loop spans 16 amino acids. Germline V gene data show CDR1 as SGHTA and CDR2 as FQGNSA. Trimming pared 1 base from V and 0 bases from J, leaving 12 bases between. The CDR3, as DNA: TGTGCCAGCAGCTTAGAGATTTCAGGCGTGAACACTGAAGCTTTCTTT. It yields the protein CASSLEISGVNTEAFF.

V is TRBV19 and J is TRBJ1-1; 7 nucleotides match TRBD1. Germline CDR1 and CDR2: LNHDA and SQIVND (reference sequence). J gave up 0 bases and V 5 bases, and 3 bases lay outside the gene matches. The CDR3 totals 14 residues. Here the CDR3 DNA reads TGTGCCAGTAGTGTAACAGGGGTGAACACTGAAGCTTTCTTT. Its translation is CASSVTGVNTEAFF.

This chain uses TRBV29-1 with TRBJ2-2; D may be TRBD1 (5 bases). Per germline, CDR1 SQVTM and CDR2 ANQGSEA. Trimming removed 4 bases at V and 1 base at J, with 10 bases between. The CDR3 is made up of 14 amino acids. The CDR3 spells CSVGRGLNTGELFF. The CDR3 coding sequence is TGCAGCGTTGGTAGGGGTCTGAACACCGGGGAGCTGTTTTTT.

The rearrangement uses TRBV10-3 and TRBJ1-2; no definite D call. V lost 6 bases and J lost 7, with 12 bases in between. The germline CDR1 and CDR2 sequences are ENHRY and SYGVKD. The CDR3 covers 12 residues. The CDR3 loop is CAIRTPPGGYTF. The CDR3 DNA follows: TGTGCCATCAGGACCCCCCCGGGTGGCTACACCTTC.

The chain combines TRBV2 with TRBJ2-7, with TRBD1 matching over 9 bases. The CDR3 sequence is 13 residues long. After removal of 5 bases from V and 6 bases from J, the junction contained 5 bases not matched to a gene. CDR1 SNHLY and CDR2 FYNNEI come from the germline V gene. The CDR3 here is CASSTQGAGEQYF. For the CDR3, the DNA is TGTGCCAGCAGTACACAGGGGGCGGGCGAGCAGTACTTC.

The CDR3 loop reads CASSYGGLVSETQYF. The DNA of the CDR3 is TGTGCCAGCAGTTACGGGGGCCTGGTATCAGAGACCCAGTACTTC. The rearrangement links TRBV6-2 or TRBV6-3 to TRBJ2-5, with D perhaps TRBD1 (6 bases). The CDR3 runs 15 residues. CDR1 MNHEY and CDR2 SVGEGT come from the germline V gene. V lost 2 bases and J 4 bases, leaving 14 bases between the germline ends.

The chain couples TRBV4-1 to TRBJ2-7; TRBD1 agrees at 7 bases. J was trimmed by 1 base and V by 1 base; bases with no gene match: 4. CDR1 is MGHRA, CDR2 YSYEKL, per germline. This CDR3 is 15 amino acids long. This CDR3 reads CASSQVGQRSYEQYF. The CDR3 DNA is TGCGCCAGCAGCCAAGTGGGACAGCGGTCCTACGAGCAGTACTTC.

The sample holds one count of this clone. The rearrangement uses TRBV2 and TRBJ1-2; D call uncertain. V was clipped by 4 bases and J by 8 bases, with 17 bases between them. Looked up from germline, CDR1 is SNHLY and CDR2 is FYNNEI. The CDR3 totals 14 residues. The CDR3 nucleotides are TGTGCCAGCAGTGTCCGGTTTGGCGAGCGGGGCTACACCTTC. Translation: CASSVRFGERGYTF.

The chain employs TRBV4-2 and TRBJ1-4, with unresolved D. The CDR3 has 14 residues. V was pared by 1 base and J by 7 bases, with 10 bases between. Per the germline V gene, CDR1 is LGHNA and CDR2 is YNFKEQ. For the CDR3, the DNA is TGTGCCAGCAGCCAAGCAATAGCGGGTGAAAAACTGTTTTTT. It is translated as CASSQAIAGEKLFF.

V is TRBV9 and J is TRBJ2-1, with 10 positions matching TRBD2. Germline assignment: CDR1 SGDLS and CDR2 YYNGEE. CDR3 length equals 15 residues. J was trimmed by 2 bases and V by 4 bases; bases with no gene match: 3. The CDR3 DNA reads TGTGCCAGCAGCACCGGGACTAGCGCCTACAATGAGCAGTTCTTC. This gives the protein CASSTGTSAYNEQFF.

This chain uses TRBV12-5 with TRBJ2-1, with 10 bases that match TRBD1. The CDR3 runs 15 residues. Germline CDR1 LGHNT, CDR2 FRNRAP. The ends lost 6 bases at V and 8 bases at J; junction bases unmatched: 10. CDR3 sequence reads: CASGTGTGVLHEQFF. CDR3 in DNA: TGTGCTAGTGGAACCGGGACAGGGGTTCTTCATGAGCAGTTCTTC.

The rearrangement links TRBV11-2 to TRBJ2-5, with D maybe TRBD1 (6 bases). Germline CDR1 reads SGHAT; CDR2 reads FQNNGV. Deletions cut 4 bases from V and 0 bases from J, with 9 bases between. The CDR3 loop spans 14 amino acids. The CDR3 here is CASSSTGNQETQYF. For the CDR3, the DNA is TGTGCCAGCAGCTCGACAGGCAACCAAGAGACCCAGTACTTC.

V is TRBV10-3 and J is TRBJ1-2, with D unresolved. This CDR3 has 15 amino acids. Deletions cut 3 bases from V and 9 bases from J, with 20 bases between. CDR1 is ENHRY and CDR2 is SYGVKD in the germline V gene. The CDR3 nucleotides are TGTGCCATCAGTGATGAAGGGAGGGAGTTATATAGCTACACCTTC. Translated, it gives CAISDEGRELYSYTF.

The chain recombines TRBV27 with TRBJ2-3, with TRBD1 as a possible D gene (5 bases). The V and J ends lost 8 bases and 5 bases respectively, with 14 bases between them. This CDR3 has 13 amino acids. Germline V lookup: CDR1 MNHEY, CDR2 SMNVEV (reference sequence). The CDR3 spells CASCLWGGDTQYF. The DNA for the CDR3 is TGTGCCAGCTGCCTTTGGGGCGGAGATACGCAGTATTTT.

The chain couples TRBV12-3 or TRBV12-4 to TRBJ1-6; D gene uncertain. Trimming removed 6 bases at V and 6 bases at J, with 9 bases between. This CDR3 contains 13 residues. The CDR3 spells CASRLNSNSPLHF. The CDR3, as DNA: TGTGCCAGCAGACTTAACAGTAATTCACCCCTCCACTTT.

The chain employs TRBV7-6 and TRBJ2-3, with 12 bases fitting TRBD2. J gave up 5 bases and V 5 bases, and 8 bases lay outside the gene matches. CDR1 is SGHVS, CDR2 FNYEAQ, per germline. The CDR3 is made up of 16 amino acids. CDR3 residues: CASSPRLAGVVDTQYF. The CDR3 DNA follows: TGTGCCAGCAGCCCCAGACTAGCGGGAGTTGTAGATACGCAGTATTTT.

The CDR3: CASSDSSSRSLQYF. CDR3 in DNA: TGTGCCAGCAGCGACTCCTCCTCCAGATCCTTGCAGTACTTC. The V and J genes are TRBV5-6 and TRBJ2-7; D remains ambiguous. The CDR3 is made up of 14 amino acids. Trimming stripped 4 bases from V and 9 bases from J, with 20 bases between. Germline CDR1 and CDR2: SGHDT and YYEEEE.

The V gene is TRBV30, the J gene TRBJ2-3; 8 bases are a match to TRBD1. The trim removed 3 bases at V and 4 bases at J, leaving 12 bases unmatched. Germline V gene data show CDR1 as GTSNPN and CDR2 as SVGIG (reference sequence). There are 16 residues in the CDR3. The CDR3 nucleotides are TGTGCCTGGAGGCCCCCCGGGACAGGTCGCGCAGATACGCAGTATTTT. This codes for CAWRPPGTGRADTQYF.

V and J are TRBV5-1 and TRBJ1-2, with D uncertain. The germline gives CDR1 SGHRS, CDR2 YFSETQ. V lost 3 bases, J lost 8 bases, and 14 bases lay in between. The CDR3 runs 13 residues. The CDR3 coding sequence is TGCGCCAGCAGCTGGGAGCGCGGGGTGGGCTACACCTTC. Translating gives CASSWERGVGYTF.

The chain combines TRBV11-2 with TRBJ2-1; D gene unclear. With 5 bases removed from V and 8 bases from J, the gap between germline ends came to 7 bases. The V gene's germline CDR1 is SGHAT and CDR2 FQNNGV. The CDR3 spans 11 residues. The CDR3 loop is CASSQTDEQFF. The DNA for the CDR3 is TGTGCCAGCAGCCAAACGGATGAGCAGTTCTTC.

The chain links TRBV18 to TRBJ1-5, with D possibly TRBD1 on 5 matching bases. There are 13 residues in the CDR3. The germline V and J ends were trimmed by 2 bases and 9 bases, with 11 bases remaining between them. CDR1 is KGHSH and CDR2 is LQKENI in the germline V gene. CDR3 sequence: CASSPDNGGPQHF. The CDR3 DNA is TGTGCCAGCTCACCAGATAACGGGGGGCCCCAGCATTTT.

The J gene is TRBJ1-1, the V gene TRBV27, with 9 bases lining up with TRBD1. This CDR3 contains 13 residues. The trim removed 5 bases at V and 4 bases at J, leaving 2 bases unmatched. The germline V gene encodes CDR1 MNHEY and CDR2 SMNVEV (reference sequence). The CDR3 sequence is CASSDRGSTEAFF. CDR3 DNA: TGTGCCAGCAGTGACAGGGGGAGCACTGAAGCTTTCTTT.

This chain links TRBV28 with TRBJ1-2, with unresolved D. Trimming stripped 1 base from V and 5 bases from J, with 11 bases between. CDR1 is MDHEN, CDR2 SYDVKM, per germline. This CDR3 contains 14 residues. CDR3 bases: TGTGCCAGCAGTTTATTGGGAGCAATTTATGGCTACACCTTC. Amino acids: CASSLLGAIYGYTF.

The chain couples TRBV28 to TRBJ1-1; possible D gene TRBD1, 6 bases. Looked up from germline, CDR1 is MDHEN and CDR2 is SYDVKM. V was clipped by 8 bases and J by 3 bases, with 19 bases between them. This CDR3 spans 15 amino acids. In DNA, the CDR3 is TGTGCCAGCTGGATATGGGGGAGGGGGGACACTGAAGCTTTCTTT. It specifies CASWIWGRGDTEAFF.

This chain joins TRBV5-1 and TRBJ2-3; 7 positions match TRBD1. This CDR3 has 16 amino acids. V shed 1 base, J shed 7 bases, and the junction held 12 bases outside the gene matches. Germline values: CDR1 SGHRS, CDR2 YFSETQ. The CDR3 nucleotides are TGCGCCAGCAGCTTGAGCGGACAGGTCGGTTTTAATACGCAGTATTTT. Protein sequence: CASSLSGQVGFNTQYF.

This clone was recorded a few times. The chain carries TRBV27 and TRBJ1-3, with D possibly matching TRBD1 (6 bases). Deletions cut 6 bases from V and 4 bases from J, with 19 bases between. There are 16 residues in the CDR3. The germline V gene encodes CDR1 MNHEY and CDR2 SMNVEV (reference sequence). CDR3 amino acids: CASSPISRGLGNTIYF. CDR3 nucleotide sequence: TGTGCCAGCAGCCCCATATCTAGGGGGTTGGGAAACACCATATATTTT.

The rearrangement uses TRBV7-2 and TRBJ1-5, with D unclear. Germline V gene data show CDR1 as SGHTA and CDR2 as FQGNSA. Trimming stripped 0 bases from V and 0 bases from J, with 9 bases between. The CDR3 is 16 amino acids. The CDR3 region is CASSLALEGSNQPQHF. CDR3 DNA sequence: TGTGCCAGCAGCTTAGCGCTTGAGGGTAGCAATCAGCCCCAGCATTTT.

In its sample, this clone was seen once. The V call is TRBV28, the J call TRBJ2-2; D is unresolved. The length of the CDR3 is 12 residues. CDR1 MDHEN and CDR2 SYDVKM come from the germline V gene. Trimming took 6 bases from V and 5 from J, leaving 7 bases between them. CDR3 coding DNA: TGTGCCAGCAGAACTATTACCGGGGAGCTGTTTTTT. Translated: CASRTITGELFF.

The chain carries TRBV11-2 and TRBJ1-2; no clear D gene. Germline values: CDR1 SGHAT, CDR2 FQNNGV. The CDR3 spans 15 residues. Trimming removed 3 bases at V and 3 bases at J, with 14 bases between. The CDR3 reads CASSFSSGNYYGYTF. CDR3 nucleotides: TGTGCCAGCAGCTTTTCTTCGGGGAACTACTATGGCTACACCTTC. The full variable domain, with the rest looked up from reference TRBV11-2 and TRBJ1-2, is EAGVAQSPRYKIIEKRQSVAFWCNPISGHATLYWYQQILGQGPKLLIQFQNNGVVDDSQLPKDRFSAERLKGVDSTLKIQPAKLEDSAVYLCASSFSSGNYYGYTFGSGTRLTVV.

The V gene is TRBV11-3, the J gene TRBJ2-1; D ambiguous. Germline V gene sequence: CDR1 SGHNT, CDR2 YENEEA. The CDR3 sequence is 12 residues long. V shed 3 bases and J shed 5 bases, with 5 bases lying between them. The DNA of the CDR3 is TGTGCCAGCAGCTTCTTCGACAATGAGCAGTTCTTC. This encodes CASSFFDNEQFF.

V gene TRBV4-1 combines with J gene TRBJ1-5; the match to TRBD1 covers 9 bases. The CDR3 spans 18 residues. Trimming took 0 bases from V and 0 from J; bases not matched to a gene: 6. In germline, CDR1 is MGHRA, CDR2 YSYEKL. The CDR3 coding sequence is TGCGCCAGCAGCCAAGATGGCGGGACAGGGAATAGCAATCAGCCCCAGCATTTT. Its protein product is CASSQDGGTGNSNQPQHF.